This record covers a single TCR beta chain. Its antigen is currently unknown. mRNA, not genomic DNA, served as the source for TCR beta repertoires. No cell sorting was done; RNA was extracted from buffy coat leukocytes. A 5' template-switch oligo added a universal priming site during cDNA synthesis. Every cDNA molecule received a random 12-nucleotide UMI from the template-switch oligo. TCRdb called the PCR reads again in MiXCR, with one record for every CDR3 protein. The sample has over 750 distinct CDR3 sequences; around 75% are singletons. This entry belongs to a study of robustness of blood B and T cell sequencing. Regarding the study as a whole: Cross-contamination appeared in one TCRbeta library pair, likely from batch processing.

Germline lookup yields CDR1 MNHEY and CDR2 SVGEGT. Trimming at V came to 4 bases and at J to 0 bases, leaving 4 bases not matched to a gene. The CDR3 sequence is 15 residues long. The sequence came from a human donor in good health. The rearrangement joins TRBV6-2 or TRBV6-3 to TRBJ2-3; TRBD2 aligns across 7 bases. Sequenced sample: peripheral blood. CDR3 coding DNA: TGTGCCAGCAGTTGGCAGCGGGGCAGCACAGATACGCAGTATTTT. It encodes CASSWQRGSTDTQYF.